One T cell receptor (beta chain) is described in this entry. What it binds is not known. Those who donated were healthy bone marrow donors. This entry comes from a study of cytomegalovirus exposure and HLA in healthy donors. Whole-study findings and limits: Information on immune exposure was restricted to one variable (CMV serostatus). Later work found most CMV-associated TCR beta chains apparently HLA-restricted. Later on, an analysis found that several of the most significant clusters appeared to be linked to common viral pathogens, which included parvovirus B19.

The CDR3 runs to 15 residues. The germline V gene encodes CDR1 SGHNT and CDR2 YYREEE (reference sequence). V was cut by 0 bases and J by 0 bases, with 7 bases left in between. Vbeta (60) and Jbeta (13) primers were used in the PCR. Clones were read by immunoSEQ multiplex PCR, and TCRdb kept only the in-frame ones, dropping some. The sample contains about 170,000 clones, 80% to 85% of which appear only once. This chain uses TRBV5-4 with TRBJ2-1, with a possible D match to TRBD2 (5 bases). The sequence was collected from a boy younger than 10 in good health and CMV-seronegative. Sequencing was carried out using PBMCs. CDR3 DNA sequence: TGTGCCAGCAGCTTGGGAGGGCCCTCCTACAATGAGCAGTTCTTC. Protein sequence: CASSLGGPSYNEQFF.